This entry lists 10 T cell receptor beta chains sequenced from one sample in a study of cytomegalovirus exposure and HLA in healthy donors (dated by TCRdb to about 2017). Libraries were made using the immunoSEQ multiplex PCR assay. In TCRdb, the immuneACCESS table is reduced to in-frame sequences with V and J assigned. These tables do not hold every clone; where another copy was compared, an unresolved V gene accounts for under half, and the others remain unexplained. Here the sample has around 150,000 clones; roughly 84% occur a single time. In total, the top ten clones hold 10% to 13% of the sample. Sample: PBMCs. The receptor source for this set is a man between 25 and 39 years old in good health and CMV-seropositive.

CDR3 loop: CASSNTGGVLGEQYF. The DNA of the CDR3 is TGTGCCAGTAGTAACACAGGGGGCGTACTCGGCGAGCAGTACTTC. This chain connects TRBV19 to TRBJ2-7; TRBD1 matches 9 bases. V gave up 4 bases and J gave up 6 bases; unmatched junction bases: 10. Germline values: CDR1 LNHDA, CDR2 SQIVND (reference sequence). The CDR3 contains 15 residues.

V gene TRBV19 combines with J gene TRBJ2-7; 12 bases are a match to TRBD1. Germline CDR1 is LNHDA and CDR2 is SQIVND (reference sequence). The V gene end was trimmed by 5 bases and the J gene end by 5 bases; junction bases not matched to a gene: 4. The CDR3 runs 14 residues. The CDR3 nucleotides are TGTGCCAGTAGTGGGACAGGGGGCTTCGACGAGCAGTACTTC. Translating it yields CASSGTGGFDEQYF.

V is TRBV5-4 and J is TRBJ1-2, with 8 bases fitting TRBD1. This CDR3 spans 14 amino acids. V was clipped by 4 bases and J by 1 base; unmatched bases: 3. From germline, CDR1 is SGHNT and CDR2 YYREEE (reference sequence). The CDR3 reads CASSDTGGNYGYTF. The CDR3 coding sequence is TGTGCCAGCAGCGACACAGGGGGTAACTATGGCTACACCTTC.

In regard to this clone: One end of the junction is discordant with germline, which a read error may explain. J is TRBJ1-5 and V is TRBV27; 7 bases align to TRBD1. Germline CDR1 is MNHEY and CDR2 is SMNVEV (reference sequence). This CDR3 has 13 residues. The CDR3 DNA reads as TGTGCCAGCAGTTACAGGGGAAATCAGCTCCAGCATTTT. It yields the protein CASSYRGNQLQHF.

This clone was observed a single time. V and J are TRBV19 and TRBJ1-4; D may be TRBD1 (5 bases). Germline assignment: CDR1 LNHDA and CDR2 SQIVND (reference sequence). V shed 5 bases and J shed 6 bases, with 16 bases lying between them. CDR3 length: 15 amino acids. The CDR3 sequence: CASSPRQGEDEKLFF. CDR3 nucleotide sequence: TGTGCCAGTAGTCCCCGTCAGGGTGAAGATGAAAAACTGTTTTTT.

CDR3 residues: CASSENRDEGYGYTF. DNA for the CDR3: TGTGCCAGCAGTGAAAACAGGGATGAGGGCTATGGCTACACCTTC. The chain carries TRBV2 and TRBJ1-2; D might be TRBD1 (6 bases). The CDR3 totals 15 residues. V was pared by 2 bases and J by 4 bases, with 14 bases between. Germline V lookup: CDR1 SNHLY, CDR2 FYNNEI.

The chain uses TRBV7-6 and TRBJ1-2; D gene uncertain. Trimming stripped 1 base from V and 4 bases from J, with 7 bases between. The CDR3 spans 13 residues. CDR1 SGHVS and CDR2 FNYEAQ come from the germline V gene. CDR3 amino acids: CASSLEGVYGYTF. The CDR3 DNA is TGTGCCAGCAGCTTAGAGGGAGTCTATGGCTACACCTTC.

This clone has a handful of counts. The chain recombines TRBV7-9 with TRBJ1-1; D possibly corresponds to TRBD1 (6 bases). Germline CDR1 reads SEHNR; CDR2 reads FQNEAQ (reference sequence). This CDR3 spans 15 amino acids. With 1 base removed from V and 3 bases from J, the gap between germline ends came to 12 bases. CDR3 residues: CASSLDEQGHTEAFF. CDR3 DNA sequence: TGTGCCAGCAGCTTAGATGAACAGGGTCACACTGAAGCTTTCTTT.

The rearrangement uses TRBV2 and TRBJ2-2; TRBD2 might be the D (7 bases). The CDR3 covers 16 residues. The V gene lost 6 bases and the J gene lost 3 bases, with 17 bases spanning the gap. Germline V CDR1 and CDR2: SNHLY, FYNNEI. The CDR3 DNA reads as TGTGCCAGCAGCCAAGGAGGGGGGGACCACACCGGGGAGCTGTTTTTT. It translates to CASSQGGGDHTGELFF.

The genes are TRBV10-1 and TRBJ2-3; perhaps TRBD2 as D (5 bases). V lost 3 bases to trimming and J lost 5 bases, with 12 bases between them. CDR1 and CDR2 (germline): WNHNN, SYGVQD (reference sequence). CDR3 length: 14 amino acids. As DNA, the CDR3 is TGCGCCAGCAGTGATAAGAGGGTCGGAGATACGCAGTATTTT. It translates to CASSDKRVGDTQYF.